This entry features one TCR beta chain sequence. Antigen specificity is unknown. The CDR3 sequence is 14 residues long. Trimming stripped 7 bases from V and 2 bases from J, with 14 bases between. From germline, CDR1 is MDHEN and CDR2 SYDVKM. The entry originates in a study of shared clonotypes between healthy human individuals. Study-level results: In general, naive subsets displayed greater estimated richness than memory subsets did.

The data were produced by immunoSEQ multiplex PCR, yet TCRdb's version contains in-frame clones alone and is incomplete. The sample includes a few million clones, just over 90% of them seen just once. The rearrangement joins TRBV28 to TRBJ1-2, with a tentative D call TRBD1 (6 bases). The source material was naive CD4+ T cells from PBMCs. The subset: CD45RA+ positively selected. This TCR came from a man between 18 and 29 years old in good health. Some clones in this sample may be carry-over from other donors' samples. In nucleotides, the CDR3 is TGTGCCAGCACCCCTCTGGGACACAACTATGGCTACACCTTC. Amino acids: CASTPLGHNYGYTF.